The next 7 T cell receptor beta chains were all read from a single sample in a study of vaccination and CD4 T cells after COVID-19. Stated treatment: approximately nine-day PBMC culture with coronavirus spike peptide pools or control peptides (ViraFEST assay). Sequencing of cultured CD4+ T cell DNA used the Oncomine TCR Beta short-read assay. One entry per CDR3 protein, called by TCRdb with MiXCR from the PCR reads. The sample shows around 20,000 distinct CDR3 sequences, around 39% of them seen only once. Their recognized antigens are unknown. Sample: CD4+ T cells from blood, cultured in vitro, taken before SARS-CoV-2 vaccination. These receptors were collected from a human donor who received a COVID-19 vaccine.

The chain employs TRBV2 and TRBJ1-1; no firm D call. Germline values: CDR1 SNHLY, CDR2 FYNNEI. The CDR3 runs 12 residues. The germline V and J ends were trimmed by 0 bases and 2 bases, with 1 base remaining between them. This CDR3 is CASSEANTEAFF. The CDR3, as DNA: TGTGCCAGCAGTGAAGCTAACACTGAAGCTTTCTTT.

The J gene is TRBJ2-1, the V gene TRBV6-1, with 14 bases fitting TRBD2. V dropped 6 bases and J dropped 9; count of bases not matched to a gene: 7. The germline V gene encodes CDR1 MNHNS and CDR2 SASEGT. The CDR3 totals 15 residues. CDR3 bases: TGTGCCAGCAGCCCGGGACTAGCGGGGGTTCGTGAGCAGTTCTTC. The encoded protein is CASSPGLAGVREQFF.

V and J are TRBV12-3 or TRBV12-4 and TRBJ2-2, with D unclear. The CDR3 is 13 amino acids. V dropped 3 bases and J dropped 7 bases, with 9 bases sitting between them. In nucleotides, the CDR3 is TGTGCCAGCAGTTTCGCTAGTAACGGGGAGCTGTTTTTT. This codes for CASSFASNGELFF.

The chain uses TRBV11-2 and TRBJ1-4; D is ambiguous. Germline-derived CDR1 and CDR2 are SGHAT and FQNNGV. This CDR3 has 16 residues. V gave up 5 bases and J gave up 5 bases, with 18 bases separating them. The DNA of the CDR3 is TGTGCCAGCAGCCCCCATCACATAGTGGGGAATGAAAAACTGTTTTTT. This gives the protein CASSPHHIVGNEKLFF.

The rearrangement links TRBV19 to TRBJ1-2; D is undetermined. The CDR3 extends over 16 amino acids. CDR1 LNHDA and CDR2 SQIVND come from the germline V gene (reference sequence). The germline V and J ends were trimmed by 5 bases and 1 base, with 17 bases remaining between them. CDR3 coding DNA: TGTGCCAGTAGTCGTGAGACCGTACCTATTAACTATGGCTACACCTTC. This sequence encodes CASSRETVPINYGYTF.

This clonotype was counted only a few times. The chain carries TRBV14 and TRBJ1-2; D may be TRBD1 (6 bases). Per the germline V gene, CDR1 is SGHDN and CDR2 is FVKESK. The V end was cut by 4 bases, the J end by 2 bases, with 14 bases between. The CDR3 sequence is 15 residues long. The CDR3 here is CASSPREGVNYGYTF. CDR3 DNA sequence: TGTGCCAGCAGCCCCCGGGAGGGGGTGAACTATGGCTACACCTTC.

This clonotype was counted between two and nine times. J is TRBJ1-2 and V is TRBV6-1; possibly TRBD1 for D (5 bases). Germline V gene data show CDR1 as MNHNS and CDR2 as SASEGT. The CDR3 has 11 residues. Trimming took 7 bases from V and 5 from J, leaving 8 bases between them. The DNA for the CDR3 is TGTGCCAGCACACGGGGGTATGGCTACACCTTC. Protein sequence: CASTRGYGYTF.